This TCR beta chain emerged from a study of early stage breast cancer tumors. The wider study: Of around 15 invasive breast tumors, about twelve were hormone receptor-positive, HER2-negative. Study results and caveats: In 14 of 16 patients, blood comparison separated tumor from normal breast. Commonly generated sequences made up most enriched TCRB sequences shared between patients. Compared with adjacent normal breast tissue, tumors showed roughly 2.5-fold greater T cell density and higher clonality.

V lost 6 bases, J lost 5 bases, and 14 bases stayed unmatched. Germline V gene data show CDR1 as MGHDK and CDR2 as SYGVNS. This CDR3 region has 17 residues. The table came from immunoSEQ multiplex PCR; TCRdb's copy has only in-frame clones and leaves some out. The sample has 45,000 to 65,000 clones, around 80% seen once. In the case of this clone: Its target is not known.

The source of this sequence is a person aged 40 to 49 with breast cancer. Material for sequencing was blood. The chain carries TRBV25-1 and TRBJ1-2, with 11 bases that match TRBD1. The CDR3 reads CASSPTPGQGVEYGYTF. DNA for the CDR3: TGTGCCAGCAGCCCCACCCCGGGACAGGGGGTTGAATATGGCTACACCTTC.